This passage covers 28 T cell receptor beta chains from one sample sequenced in a study of cytomegalovirus exposure and HLA in healthy donors (dated by TCRdb to 2016 to 2017). Library preparation used the immunoSEQ multiplex PCR assay. For the multiplex PCR, a mixture combining 60 forward primers for TCR Vbeta segments and 13 reverse primers for TCR Jbeta segments was used. The table was pulled from immuneACCESS by TCRdb, which kept in-frame rearrangements only. Such tables lose some clones; where checked, under half of the loss comes from unresolved V genes, and the rest has no known cause. Here the sample has a few hundred thousand clones; roughly 70% occur a single time. The top ten hold around 2% of the sample. Input material: PBMCs. The receptors come from a female donor in good health and CMV-seronegative.

The rearrangement joins TRBV5-1 to TRBJ1-5; D gene unclear. V shed 4 bases and J shed 2 bases, with 10 bases lying between them. This CDR3 has 14 residues. The germline CDR1 and CDR2 sequences are SGHRS and YFSETQ. The CDR3 DNA sequence: TGCGCCAGCAGCCCCCGGGAGGGCAATCAGCCCCAGCATTTT. The encoded protein is CASSPREGNQPQHF.

This chain connects TRBV11-2 to TRBJ2-1; 10 bases line up with TRBD2. CDR1 and CDR2 from the germline V gene are SGHAT and FQNNGV. The CDR3 contains 14 residues. V shed 5 bases, J shed 8 bases, and the junction held 6 bases outside the gene matches. The CDR3 DNA reads TGTGCCAGCAGCATCTCTAGCGGGAGCGATGAGCAGTTCTTC. Its translation is CASSISSGSDEQFF.

The chain joins TRBV5-4 to TRBJ2-1; a weak D match, TRBD2 (6 bases). Trimming shortened V by 4 bases and J by 9 bases, and 8 bases separated the two germline ends. The CDR3 is 11 amino acids. Germline lookup yields CDR1 SGHNT and CDR2 YYREEE (reference sequence). The CDR3 nucleotides are TGTGCCAGCAGCCCCGGGGGTGAGCAGTTCTTC. Encoded protein: CASSPGGEQFF.

This chain uses TRBV11-2 with TRBJ1-4, with D possibly matching TRBD1 (6 bases). CDR3 length: 14 residues. Looked up from germline, CDR1 is SGHAT and CDR2 is FQNNGV. With 6 bases removed from V and 6 bases from J, the gap between germline ends came to 14 bases. DNA for the CDR3: TGTGCCAGCAGTCCCATCAGGGGCCATGAAAAACTGTTTTTT. Protein: CASSPIRGHEKLFF.

The V and J genes are TRBV19 and TRBJ1-1; 8 positions match TRBD1. Losses at the gene ends were 5 bases for V and 0 bases for J; bases not matched to a gene: 8. CDR1 and CDR2 (germline): LNHDA, SQIVND (reference sequence). This CDR3 spans 16 amino acids. CDR3 region: CASSAGTGSLNTEAFF. CDR3 in DNA: TGTGCCAGTAGTGCGGGGACAGGCTCTCTGAACACTGAAGCTTTCTTT.

V usage is TRBV6-5 and J usage is TRBJ1-2, with unresolved D. The CDR3 sequence is 12 residues long. V lost 6 bases and J lost 3, with 8 bases in between. Germline CDR1 and CDR2: MNHEY and SVGAGI. The CDR3 DNA follows: TGTGCCAGCAGACGGGGAGACTATGGCTACACCTTC. It translates to CASRRGDYGYTF.

This clone occurred a few times. CDR3 nucleotide sequence: TGTGCCAGCAGCCCCGCCTGGGCAGACACCTACGAGCAGTACTTC. Protein: CASSPAWADTYEQYF. V is TRBV7-9 and J is TRBJ2-5; D not certain. Gene TRBJ2-7 matches the end of the DNA better, so the J call may be wrong. CDR3 size: 15 residues. Germline CDR1 is SEHNR and CDR2 is FQNEAQ (reference sequence).

The V and J genes are TRBV28 and TRBJ1-4; D unclear. V dropped 7 bases and J dropped 6 bases, with 9 bases sitting between them. The CDR3 sequence is 12 residues long. Per the germline V gene, CDR1 is MDHEN and CDR2 is SYDVKM. The CDR3 region has the DNA TGTGCCAGCAAAGAGAGGGATGAAAAACTGTTTTTT. Its protein is CASKERDEKLFF.

V usage is TRBV5-1 and J usage is TRBJ2-7, with a weak D call TRBD2 (6 bases). The V gene's germline CDR1 is SGHRS and CDR2 YFSETQ. The CDR3 length is 15 residues. Trimming cost V 4 bases and J 4 bases, with 18 bases left between them. CDR3 in amino acids: CASSRDSLTRYEQYF. The CDR3 region has the DNA TGCGCCAGCAGCCGGGACTCTCTGACAAGATACGAGCAGTACTTC.

This rearrangement joins TRBV7-2 to TRBJ2-1, with 11 bases lining up with TRBD2. V lost 7 bases, J lost 7 bases, and 18 bases stayed unmatched. This CDR3 contains 18 residues. CDR1 is SGHTA, CDR2 FQGNSA, per germline. The CDR3 DNA is TGTGCCAGCACCACCGGTGGGATGGGACTAGCGGATCCTAATGAGCAGTTCTTC. This gives the protein CASTTGGMGLADPNEQFF.

CDR3 sequence reads: CAGGQLSGNTIYF. DNA of the CDR3: TGTGCCGGTGGACAGCTCTCTGGAAACACCATATATTTT. The chain couples TRBV6-1 to TRBJ1-3; D perhaps matches TRBD1 (6 bases). The V gene's germline CDR1 is MNHNS and CDR2 SASEGT. Deletions cut 11 bases from V and 0 bases from J, with 11 bases between. The CDR3 runs to 13 residues.

This chain joins TRBV27 and TRBJ2-3, with 12 nucleotides matching TRBD2. Per germline, CDR1 MNHEY and CDR2 SMNVEV (reference sequence). Unmatched junction bases numbered 2, after V lost 1 base and J lost 0 bases. The CDR3 loop spans 17 amino acids. Here the CDR3 DNA reads TGTGCCAGCAGTTTATGGGGGACTAGCGGGAGCACAGATACGCAGTATTTT. Its translation is CASSLWGTSGSTDTQYF.

This clone has a single count. The chain employs TRBV5-4 and TRBJ1-6; unclear D gene. The CDR3 length is 15 residues. V was pared by 4 bases and J by 8 bases, with 16 bases between. In germline, CDR1 is SGHNT, CDR2 YYREEE (reference sequence). The CDR3, as DNA: TGTGCCAGCAGCCAGGATAAAGGCGGGTATTCACCCCTCCACTTT. Translated: CASSQDKGGYSPLHF.

The chain recombines TRBV15 with TRBJ2-7, with TRBD1 matching 7 bases. With 8 bases clipped from V and 3 bases from J, the junction kept 10 bases outside the gene matches. Looked up from germline, CDR1 is LNHNV and CDR2 is YYDKDF (reference sequence). The CDR3 spans 14 residues. DNA for the CDR3: TGTGCCACCGCGAAAGGGGACAGAATCTACGAGCAGTACTTC. Translating it yields CATAKGDRIYEQYF.

The rearrangement joins TRBV5-6 to TRBJ2-1; 13 positions match TRBD2. V shed 8 bases, J shed 9 bases, and the junction held 8 bases outside the gene matches. The CDR3 spans 14 residues. Germline CDR1 SGHDT, CDR2 YYEEEE. CDR3: CASGTSGRASEQFF. CDR3 nucleotides: TGTGCCAGTGGCACTAGCGGGAGGGCTAGTGAGCAGTTCTTC.

Regarding this clone: The junction shows a germline mismatch at one end, possibly a read error. The chain has TRBV2 and TRBJ2-5; 11 nucleotides match TRBD2. Germline V gives CDR1 SNHLY, CDR2 FYNNEI. The CDR3 extends over 11 amino acids. CDR3 sequence: CASRRLAGLNF. For the CDR3, the DNA is TGTGCCAGCCGGAGACTAGCGGGGCTGAACTTC.

This clone was detected a few times. V gene TRBV11-2 combines with J gene TRBJ1-5, with D hard to call. Deletions cut 5 bases from V and 1 base from J, with 6 bases between. This CDR3 has 13 amino acids. The germline V gene has CDR1 SGHAT and CDR2 FQNNGV. The CDR3 nucleotides read TGTGCCAGCAGCGCGTCGAGCAATCAGCCCCAGCATTTT. Protein sequence: CASSASSNQPQHF.

There are a few counts of this clone. This chain links TRBV7-9 with TRBJ2-7; possible D gene TRBD1, 6 bases. V lost 3 bases to trimming and J lost 5 bases, with 11 bases between them. The CDR3 is 13 residues long. The germline V gene has CDR1 SEHNR and CDR2 FQNEAQ (reference sequence). The chain's CDR3 is CASSFRAGDEQYF. The CDR3 DNA sequence: TGTGCCAGCAGCTTTCGGGCAGGGGACGAGCAGTACTTC. The whole variable domain, filled in from reference TRBV7-9 and TRBJ2-7, reads DTGVSQNPRHKITKRGQNVTFRCDPISEHNRLYWYRQTLGQGPEFLTYFQNEAQLEKSRLLSDRFSAERPKGSFSTLEIQRTEQGDSAMYLCASSFRAGDEQYFGPGTRLTVT.

The gene calls are TRBV2 and TRBJ2-1; 12 bases line up with TRBD2. The V gene end was trimmed by 2 bases and the J gene end by 0 bases; junction bases not matched to a gene: 8. This CDR3 is 19 amino acids long. Germline V gene sequence: CDR1 SNHLY, CDR2 FYNNEI. In DNA form, the CDR3 reads TGTGCCAGCAGTGAACCGGCTAGCGGGAGGGTCAGCTCCTACAATGAGCAGTTCTTC. Translation: CASSEPASGRVSSYNEQFF.

This chain joins TRBV9 and TRBJ1-1; TRBD1 matches at 7 bases. Losses at the gene ends were 1 base for V and 3 bases for J; bases not matched to a gene: 6. The CDR3 runs to 15 residues. Germline V lookup: CDR1 SGDLS, CDR2 YYNGEE. CDR3: CASSVLGGMDTEAFF. The CDR3 DNA reads TGTGCCAGCAGCGTATTAGGGGGCATGGACACTGAAGCTTTCTTT.

This sequence joins TRBV27 and TRBJ2-3; D call uncertain. V lost 5 bases and J lost 11, with 11 bases in between. The CDR3 is 11 amino acids. Germline-derived CDR1 and CDR2 are MNHEY and SMNVEV (reference sequence). DNA for the CDR3: TGTGCCAGCAGTGGCCAACGCAGGCAGTATTTT. Amino acid sequence: CASSGQRRQYF.

The CDR3 sequence: CASSTYRGNTEAFF. CDR3 in DNA: TGTGCCAGCAGCACATACAGGGGGAACACTGAAGCTTTCTTT. V and J are TRBV5-4 and TRBJ1-1; 7 bases fit TRBD1. J gave up 1 base and V 4 bases, and 4 bases lay outside the gene matches. The CDR3 consists of 14 residues. The germline V gene has CDR1 SGHNT and CDR2 YYREEE (reference sequence).

The V gene is TRBV28, the J gene TRBJ2-3; D remains unclear. Germline lookup yields CDR1 MDHEN and CDR2 SYDVKM. The V and J ends lost 5 bases and 2 bases respectively, with 5 bases between them. CDR3 length: 12 amino acids. The CDR3 region is CASSLVTDTQYF. The CDR3 DNA is TGTGCCAGCAGTCTTGTCACAGATACGCAGTATTTT.

This clone was counted only a few times. This chain uses TRBV7-2 with TRBJ2-7; the D gene is possibly TRBD2 (5 bases). This CDR3 region has 15 residues. Trimming took off 3 bases at V and 3 bases at J, with 15 bases between the two ends. The V gene's germline CDR1 is SGHTA and CDR2 FQGNSA. The CDR3 DNA sequence: TGTGCCAGCAGCTTTTCACCTAGCCGCAACTACGAGCAGTACTTC. Translated, it gives CASSFSPSRNYEQYF.

The V and J genes are TRBV30 and TRBJ2-1; no definite D call. The length of the CDR3 is 11 residues. V was cut by 1 base and J by 8 bases, with 6 bases left in between. Per the germline V gene, CDR1 is GTSNPN and CDR2 is SVGIG (reference sequence). The CDR3 DNA reads as TGTGCCTGGAGTGCCCGCGATGAGCAGTTCTTC. It is translated as CAWSARDEQFF.

The sample holds one count of this clone. This chain uses TRBV15 with TRBJ2-7; 10 nucleotides agree with TRBD2. The CDR3 extends over 15 amino acids. V lost 3 bases and J lost 4; bases outside the gene matches: 6. Germline V gene sequence: CDR1 LNHNV, CDR2 YYDKDF (reference sequence). CDR3 sequence reads: CATSRPASGSYEQYF. The DNA of the CDR3 is TGTGCCACCAGCAGGCCGGCTAGCGGGAGTTACGAGCAGTACTTC.

The chain uses TRBV9 and TRBJ1-4; D unresolved. The V gene lost 6 bases and the J gene lost 8 bases, with 26 bases spanning the gap. This CDR3 is built from 17 residues. CDR1 is SGDLS, CDR2 YYNGEE, per germline. CDR3 sequence (DNA): TGTGCCAGCAACGTTGGAGGGCGACACCTAAATGGGGAAAAACTGTTTTTT. Translated, it gives CASNVGGRHLNGEKLFF.

The sample holds one count of this clone. V is TRBV4-1 and J is TRBJ1-2; 9 bases match TRBD1. The J segment lost 4 bases and the V segment lost 0 bases, leaving 6 bases of the junction unmatched. The CDR3 spans 16 residues. The germline V gene encodes CDR1 MGHRA and CDR2 YSYEKL. The CDR3 spells CASSQDTQGAGYGYTF. The CDR3, as DNA: TGCGCCAGCAGCCAAGATACACAGGGGGCCGGCTATGGCTACACCTTC.